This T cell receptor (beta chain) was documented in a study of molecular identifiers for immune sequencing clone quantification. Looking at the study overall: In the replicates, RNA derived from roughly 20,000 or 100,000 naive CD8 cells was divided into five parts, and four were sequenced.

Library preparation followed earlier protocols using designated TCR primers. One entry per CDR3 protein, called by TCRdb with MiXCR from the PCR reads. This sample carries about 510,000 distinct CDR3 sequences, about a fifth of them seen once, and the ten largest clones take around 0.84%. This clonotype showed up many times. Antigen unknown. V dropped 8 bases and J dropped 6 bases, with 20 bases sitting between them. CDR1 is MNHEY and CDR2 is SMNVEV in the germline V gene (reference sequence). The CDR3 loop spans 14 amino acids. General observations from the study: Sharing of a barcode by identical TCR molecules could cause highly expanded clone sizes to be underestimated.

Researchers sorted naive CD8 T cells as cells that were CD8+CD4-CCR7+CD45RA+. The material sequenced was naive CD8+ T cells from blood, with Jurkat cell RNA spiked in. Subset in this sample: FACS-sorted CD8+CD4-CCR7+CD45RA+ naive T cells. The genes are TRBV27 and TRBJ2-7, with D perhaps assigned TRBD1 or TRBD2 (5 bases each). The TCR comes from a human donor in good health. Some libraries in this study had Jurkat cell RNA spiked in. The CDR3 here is CASGPGTQPLEQYF. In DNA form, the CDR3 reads TGTGCCAGCGGACCCGGGACCCAACCCCTCGAGCAGTACTTC.